The entry below describes one T cell receptor (beta chain). Its antigen is still unknown. Per-nucleotide qualities are absent, and no much larger clonotype sits a single base away. The source of the sample is a study of cytomegalovirus exposure and HLA in healthy donors (TCRdb year 2017). About the full investigation: An earlier analysis of approximately 640 of the donors reported approximately 290 Gb of sequence data and about 100 million unique TCR beta sequences from around 200 million T cells. Every discovery cohort repertoire had been produced on one sequencing platform. Besides the first cohort of 550 to 750 subjects, a separate validation cohort made up of over 100 different subjects was used. To predict cytomegalovirus infection status, the study brought together high-throughput TCR immunosequencing, statistical association of individual TCRs with disease status, and machine learning. The study aimed to test whether cataloging public T cell receptors could reveal signatures of past pathogen exposure. In a later genetic analysis, genome-wide SNP genotypes for about three fifths of the roughly 670 donors were used, and that subset was treated as a discovery cohort. Rather than using new phenotypic data, the later analysis identified candidate immune exposures from TCR beta sequences and from how often those sequences occurred across donors. Among the roughly 400 genotyped donors, around 81% belonged to the genetic ancestry cluster associated with self-reported Caucasian donors. Donor age, sex, ethnicity and CMV serostatus were collected together with the repertoire data. Because of strong linkage in the cohort, roughly five DR-DQ haplotypes were treated as single units for association and clustering. An early release that covered 500 to 800 HLA-typed donors contained approximately 300 gigabases of sequencing data and about 84 million unique TCR sequences. Among several hundred genotyped donors of the cohort, an average of about 240,000 unique TCR beta nucleotide sequences was sequenced per donor, of which 15% to 20% were non-productive. The study profiled the T cell repertoires of under 850 subjects by immunosequencing and related them to cytomegalovirus serostatus. A later analysis re-analyzed previously published TCR beta repertoires from 550 to 700 donors and added high-resolution HLA genotyping to study TCR occurrence patterns. The number of donors typed differed by locus, with roughly 620-640 for A, B, C, DRB1 and DQB1, around 500 for DQA1, 600 to 610 for DPA1, and 472 for DPB1. Both class I and class II loci were covered by HLA typing, at four-digit resolution. In an earlier analysis of a few hundred of the donors, high-throughput TCR beta sequencing was used to judge whether each TCR beta V gene segment behaved as functional or pseudogenic. Overall results and qualifications from the work: The sequencing pipeline was judged likely to have produced a cluster of highly shared sequence variants as a technical artifact. Because the 87-base-pair reads could not distinguish some IMGT-functional V segments, including TRBV6-2 and TRBV6-3, those segments were excluded. A further reported finding was that TCR beta sequences accurately predicted the HLA-A and HLA-B alleles for most subjects in the first cohort. The earlier analysis of approximately 590 of the donors excluded roughly 16 rarely observed V segments, including chromosome 9 orphons, because counts were too low. When HLA alleles, especially DR and DQ, strongly co-occurred, attributing TCR associations to individual alleles was difficult. Most TCR sequences were observed very rarely across donors, whereas some public TCRs were present in many individuals. Specific HLA alleles were associated with around 18,000 TCR beta sequences at a false discovery rate of 0.05 in a later analysis. V-gene and J-gene trimming of TCR beta chains was associated with a missense DCLRE1C variant in a later genetic analysis, and the association was replicated in an independent cohort. The only immune exposure information available for the cohort was CMV serostatus. A total of about 150 TCR beta chains were listed by the study as associated with cytomegalovirus. The authors suggested that the approach could potentially be extended to other disease states and immunological phenotypes. In a later analysis, most CMV-associated TCR beta chains were found to appear HLA-restricted, with HLA associations seemingly driven largely by CMV exposure. Because HLA typing was missing for some donors at each locus, association tests included only the typed subset. In a later analysis, TCR association rates were found to vary across HLA loci, with the most associated TCRs seen for DRB1 alleles and the fewest for HLA-C alleles. In vitro tests confirmed that a few of the cytomegalovirus-associated TCR beta chains recognize cytomegalovirus antigens. In both the original and validation cohorts, the classifier was reported to diagnose cytomegalovirus status with high specificity and sensitivity. Only TCR beta chains were sequenced in this cohort, and the absence of alpha or paired-chain data limited detectable features. Several of the top co-occurrence clusters appeared to be linked to parvovirus B19, influenza, CMV and Epstein-Barr virus, according to a later analysis. According to a later genetic analysis, donors in an Asian-associated ancestry cluster had fewer N-insertions in productive TCRs than the approximately 690-donor mean. Linkage disequilibrium might explain the correlated functional status among segregating V segments, but an unknown experimental factor could not be ruled out. Roughly uniform sequencing depth across donors was assumed in presence/absence analyses, although this assumption may not hold. In a later analysis, HLA-associated TCR beta chains were found to be more clonally expanded and to have lower generation probabilities than equally common non-associated chains. Broadly in line with IMGT annotations, most TCR beta V segments showed up in productive rearrangements about 90% or about 30% of the time in an earlier analysis of approximately 600 of the donors.

The cohort comprised some 680 healthy bone marrow donors. Cohort members were all nominally healthy when sampled, although unrecorded immune exposures were likely present. The donor tested CMV seronegative, placing the donor among the 350 or so seronegative members of the cohort. A peripheral blood sample was collected from each donor, and TCR beta sequencing was performed on peripheral blood mononuclear cells. The Qiagen DNeasy Blood Extraction Kit was used to extract genomic DNA from the blood cell samples. Receptor amplification or capture employed the immunoSEQ multiplex PCR assay. For the multiplex PCR, a mixture combining 60 forward primers for TCR Vbeta segments and 13 reverse primers for TCR Jbeta segments was used. The CDR3 region of rearranged TCR beta genes was amplified from genomic DNA by a multiplex PCR assay. On the Illumina HiSeq System, the amplified TCR beta libraries were sequenced as 87-base-pair reads. As for the authors' bioinformatics: A later analysis tallied around 82 million unique TCR beta chains across the approximately 670 repertoires, and some 12 million of those chains were shared by two or more donors. To remove PCR and sequencing errors, raw reads were error-corrected and collapsed into unique sequences using a nearest-neighbor algorithm that merged closely related sequences. Alignment of CDR3 sequences to IMGT reference sequences was used to assign V, D and J gene segments. For a sequence to be retained, a match of at least six nucleotides was required to both a V gene segment and a J gene segment. A rearrangement counted as productive if the CDR3 had no stop codons and remained in frame with V and J, and every other rearrangement counted as non-productive. Following IMGT convention, CDR3 was defined as the stretch from the second conserved V-encoded cysteine to the conserved J-encoded phenylalanine. Sequences without an unambiguous match to a single V gene segment were excluded from the earlier analysis of almost 600 of the donors. In an earlier analysis of roughly 500 of the donors, V segments were called functional above 56.7% productive rearrangements and were called segregating when the between-donor standard deviation exceeded 5%. A statistical classification framework was developed to diagnose cytomegalovirus status using the catalog of TCR beta chain sequences. In a later analysis, TCR nucleotide sequences were compared against IMGT/GENE-DB human TR gene sequences so that V and J genes could be assigned. A later analysis assigned CDR3 sequences and most-parsimonious VDJ recombination scenarios with the TCRdist pipeline. In a later analysis, every TCR beta chain was defined by the combination of its CDR3 amino acid sequence and its V-gene family, and reads without a unique V-gene family were dropped. In a later analysis, fewer than 600 highly shared, low-generation-probability nucleotide sequences were removed to address suspected cross-contamination and a sequencing artifact. In a later analysis, a clonal expansion index for each public chain was calculated from normalized within-repertoire ranks of inferred template counts. In a later analysis, generation probabilities were computed using a VDJ recombination model fitted to out-of-frame rearrangements, and the results were checked against IGoR. Hypergeometric tests were used in a later analysis to score TCR-TCR, TCR-HLA and TCR-CMV co-occurrence, with a repertoire-size bias correction applied to the TCR pairs. False discovery rates were estimated in a later analysis by permuting HLA or CMV assignments 20 times. A later analysis grouped co-occurring TCRs with DBSCAN, adding TCRdist sequence similarity when clustering within HLA-allele-positive subsets. Repertoires with fewer than 30,000 or more than 120,000 public chains, plus five repertoires with anomalous nucleotide sharing, were excluded from co-occurrence clustering. TCRdb obtained this table from immuneACCESS and retained in-frame rearrangements with V and J assigned. These tables miss some clones; where compared with another copy, unresolved V genes account for less than half of the shortfall, and the remainder is unexplained. V, J and clone size derive from that table, while D and trimming were established from the DNA sequence. The sample profile shows 90,000 to 95,000 clones; 70% to 80% of them were found once. The ten largest clones represent roughly 0.63% of the sample.

Relative to germline, V is missing 0 bases and J is missing 1 base, with 4 bases of the junction outside any gene match. The CDR3 sequence holds 17 residues, the cysteine and phenylalanine included. The retained sequence is limited to the CDR3, 51 bases, with the frame set at the first base. The germline V gene sets CDR1 to MGHRA and CDR2 to YSYEKL. This receptor was identified in a man aged 25-45 years in good health and CMV-seronegative. This sequence uses TRBV4-1 and TRBJ2-3, with 10 bases in between that match TRBD1. The material sequenced was PBMCs. CDR3 sequence: CASSQDRQGAGTDTQYF. The DNA reads as follows: TGCGCCAGCAGCCAAGATCGACAGGGGGCCGGCACAGATACGCAGTATTTT.